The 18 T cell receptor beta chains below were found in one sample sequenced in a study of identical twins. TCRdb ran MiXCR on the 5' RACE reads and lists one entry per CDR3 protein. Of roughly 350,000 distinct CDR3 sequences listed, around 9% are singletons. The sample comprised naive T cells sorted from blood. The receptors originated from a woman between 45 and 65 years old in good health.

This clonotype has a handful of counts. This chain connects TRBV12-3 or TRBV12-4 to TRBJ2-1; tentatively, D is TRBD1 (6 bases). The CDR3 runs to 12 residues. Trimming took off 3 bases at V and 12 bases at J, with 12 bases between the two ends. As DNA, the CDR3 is TGTGCCAGCAGTTTTGACAGGTGGTGGCAGTTCTTC. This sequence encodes CASSFDRWWQFF.

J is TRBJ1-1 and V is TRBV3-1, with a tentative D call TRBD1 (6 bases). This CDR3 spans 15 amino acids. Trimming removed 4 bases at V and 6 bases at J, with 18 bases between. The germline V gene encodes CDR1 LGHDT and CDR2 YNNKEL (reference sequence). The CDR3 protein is CASSPRDKVVPEAFF. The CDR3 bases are TGTGCCAGCAGCCCTCGGGACAAGGTGGTCCCTGAAGCTTTCTTT.

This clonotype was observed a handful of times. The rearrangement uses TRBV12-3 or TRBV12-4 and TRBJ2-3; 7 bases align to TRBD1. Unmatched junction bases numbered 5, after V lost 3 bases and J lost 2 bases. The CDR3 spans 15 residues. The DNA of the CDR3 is TGTGCCAGCAGTTTTAGGGGGCAGGTCACAGATACGCAGTATTTT. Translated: CASSFRGQVTDTQYF.

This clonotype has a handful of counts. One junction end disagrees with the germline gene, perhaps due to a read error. As DNA, the CDR3 is TGTGCCATCAGGTCGGCCCTTAGAGAGGGCTACAATAAGCAGTTCTTC. It encodes CAIRSALREGYNKQFF. V and J are TRBV10-3 and TRBJ2-1; possibly TRBD2 for D (5 bases). Germline-derived CDR1 and CDR2 are ENHRY and SYGVKD. The CDR3 is 16 amino acids.

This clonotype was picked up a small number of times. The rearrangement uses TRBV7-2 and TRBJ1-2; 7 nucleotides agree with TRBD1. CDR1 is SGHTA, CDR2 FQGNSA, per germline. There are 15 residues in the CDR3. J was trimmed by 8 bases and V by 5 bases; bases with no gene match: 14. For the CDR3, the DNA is TGTGCCAGCAGCCAGTCCGGGACAGCTATAAGGGGCTACACCTTC. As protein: CASSQSGTAIRGYTF.

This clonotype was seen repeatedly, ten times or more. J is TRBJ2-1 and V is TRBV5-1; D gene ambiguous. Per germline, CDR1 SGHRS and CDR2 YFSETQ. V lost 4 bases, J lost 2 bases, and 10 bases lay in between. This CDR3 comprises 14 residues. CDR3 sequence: CASSIKTAYNEQFF. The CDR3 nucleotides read TGCGCCAGCAGCATCAAAACGGCCTACAATGAGCAGTTCTTC.

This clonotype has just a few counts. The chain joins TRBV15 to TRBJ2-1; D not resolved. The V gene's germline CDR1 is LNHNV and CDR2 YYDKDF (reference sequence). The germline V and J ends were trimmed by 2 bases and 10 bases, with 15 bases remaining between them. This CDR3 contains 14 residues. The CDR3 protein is CATSRRGPLGEQFF. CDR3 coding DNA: TGTGCCACCAGCAGAAGAGGTCCCCTGGGGGAGCAGTTCTTC.

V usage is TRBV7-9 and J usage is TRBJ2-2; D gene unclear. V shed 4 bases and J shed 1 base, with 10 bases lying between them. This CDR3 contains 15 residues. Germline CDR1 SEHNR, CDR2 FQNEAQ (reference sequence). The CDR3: CASSSRPENTGELFF. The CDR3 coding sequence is TGTGCCAGCAGCTCGCGCCCAGAGAACACCGGGGAGCTGTTTTTT.

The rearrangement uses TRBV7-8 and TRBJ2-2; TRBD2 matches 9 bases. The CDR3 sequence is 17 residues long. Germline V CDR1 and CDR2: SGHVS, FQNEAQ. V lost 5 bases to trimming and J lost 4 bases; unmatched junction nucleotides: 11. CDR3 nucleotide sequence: TGTGCCAGCAGCCCCCCACGTCTAGCGGGATCCACCGGGGAGCTGTTTTTT. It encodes CASSPPRLAGSTGELFF.

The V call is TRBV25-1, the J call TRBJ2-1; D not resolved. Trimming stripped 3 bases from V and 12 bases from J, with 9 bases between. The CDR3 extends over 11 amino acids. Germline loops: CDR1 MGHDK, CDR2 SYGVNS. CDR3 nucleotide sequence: TGTGCCAGCAGTGAGGTAGTTGTGCAGTTCTTC. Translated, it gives CASSEVVVQFF.

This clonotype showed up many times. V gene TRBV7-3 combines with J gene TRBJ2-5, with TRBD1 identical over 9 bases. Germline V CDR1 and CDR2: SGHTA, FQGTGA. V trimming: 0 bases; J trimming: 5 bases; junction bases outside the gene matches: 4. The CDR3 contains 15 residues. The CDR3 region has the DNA TGTGCCAGCAGCTTAACGCCAGGGACAGGGGAGACCCAGTACTTC. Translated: CASSLTPGTGETQYF.

CDR3 nucleotide sequence: TGTGCCGCCCCGGGGACAGGTGCCTTACGGGCCTACGAGCAGTACGTC. Its protein product is CAAPGTGALRAYEQYV. The rearrangement links TRBV12-3 or TRBV12-4 to TRBJ2-7, with TRBD1 matching 8 bases. The J segment lost 2 bases and the V segment lost 11 bases, leaving 17 bases of the junction unmatched. The CDR3 loop spans 16 amino acids.

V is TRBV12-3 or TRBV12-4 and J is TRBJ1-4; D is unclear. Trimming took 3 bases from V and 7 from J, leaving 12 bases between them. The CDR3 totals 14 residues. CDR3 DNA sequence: TGTGCCAGCAGTTTTGACGCGCGACGTGAAAAACTGTTTTTT. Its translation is CASSFDARREKLFF.

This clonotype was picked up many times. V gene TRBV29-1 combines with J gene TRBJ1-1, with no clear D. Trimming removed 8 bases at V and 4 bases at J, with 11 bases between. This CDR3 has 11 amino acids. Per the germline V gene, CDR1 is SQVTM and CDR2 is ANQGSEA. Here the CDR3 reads CSLTEVTEAFF. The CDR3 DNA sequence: TGCAGCCTAACTGAGGTCACTGAAGCTTTCTTT.

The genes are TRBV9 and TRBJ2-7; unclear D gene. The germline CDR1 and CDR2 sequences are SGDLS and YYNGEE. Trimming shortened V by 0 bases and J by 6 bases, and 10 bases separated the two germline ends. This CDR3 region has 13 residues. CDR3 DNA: TGTGCCAGCAGCGTAGACTCTACTACCGAGCAGTACTTC. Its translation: CASSVDSTTEQYF.

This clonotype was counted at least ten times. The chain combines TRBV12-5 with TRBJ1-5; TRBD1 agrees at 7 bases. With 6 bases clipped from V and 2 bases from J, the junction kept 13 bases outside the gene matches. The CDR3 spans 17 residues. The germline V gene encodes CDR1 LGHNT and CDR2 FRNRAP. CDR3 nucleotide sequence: TGTGCTAGTGGCTACAACCCTACAGGGGTGGGCAATCAGCCCCAGCATTTT. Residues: CASGYNPTGVGNQPQHF.

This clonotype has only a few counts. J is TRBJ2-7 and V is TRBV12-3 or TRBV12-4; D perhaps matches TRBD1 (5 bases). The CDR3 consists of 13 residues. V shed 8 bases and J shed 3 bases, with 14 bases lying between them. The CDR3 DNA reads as TGTGCCAGCGCACTCTCCCAGGGCTACGAGCAGTACTTC. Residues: CASALSQGYEQYF.

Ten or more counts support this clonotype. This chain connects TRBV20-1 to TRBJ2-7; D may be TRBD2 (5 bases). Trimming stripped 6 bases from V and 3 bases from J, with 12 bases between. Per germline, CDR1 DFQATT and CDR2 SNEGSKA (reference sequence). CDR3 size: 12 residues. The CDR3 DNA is TGCAGTGCCAATCACGGGAACTACGAGCAGTACTTC. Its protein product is CSANHGNYEQYF.